What follows describes a single T cell receptor (beta chain). What it recognizes is unknown. This sample is part of a study of beta chain features in type 1 diabetes. The authors reverse transcribed all of the isolated RNA, so sequencing captured expressed TCRB transcripts. Average reads for naive, central memory and regulatory T cell samples were several million. This table comes from immunoSEQ multiplex PCR, and its TCRdb copy is limited to in-frame clones, with some not included. The profile covers 860,000 or so clones, with 15% to 20% appearing a single time and 0.023% taken by the ten largest. Findings and limits, study-wide: In patients and controls equally, PCR might favor templates that are shorter. Shortening of TCRB CDR3s, moderate but significant, appeared in all four CD4+ subsets of Type 1 diabetes patients.

The V and J ends lost 6 bases and 1 base respectively, with 7 bases between them. CDR1 is MNHEY, CDR2 SVGAGI, per germline. The CDR3 has 12 residues. The V and J genes are TRBV6-5 and TRBJ2-7, with TRBD1 as a possible D gene (6 bases). The sample taken for sequencing was naive CD4+ T cells from blood. This TCR came from a woman between 18 and 30 years old in good health. This chain's CDR3 is CASSRGSYEQYF. CDR3 in DNA: TGTGCCAGCAGCAGGGGTTCCTACGAGCAGTACTTC.